A selection of T cell receptor beta chains follows, all from one sample in a study of identical twins. Each CDR3 protein is one row after TCRdb ran MiXCR on the 5' RACE reads. The repertoire has approximately 1.8 million distinct CDR3 sequences, roughly 35% of them found once; the top ten carry 0.25% to 0.3%. The specimen sequenced was cord blood. The receptors here all came from a newborn girl in good health. Each CDR3 is given with its conserved first and last residue. A D gene is named only where the DNA matches it firmly. For some rows the clone size is stated as once, few or many, or as a class when expanded; others skip it.

clone_size,j_call,v_call,d_call,cdr3_aa,cdr3_nt
few,TRBJ2-7,TRBV24-1,TRBD1,CATSEYRGEQYF,TGTGCCACCAGTGAGTACAGGGGCGAGCAGTACTTC
NA,TRBJ2-1,TRBV2,TRBD2,CASSEGQGLAGVFEQFF,TGTGCCAGCAGTGAAGGACAGGGACTAGCGGGAGTTTTTGAGCAGTTCTTC
NA,TRBJ2-4,TRBV11-2,TRBD2,CASSSTSGAKSQYF,TGTGCCAGCAGCTCGACTAGCGGGGCAAAATCGCAGTACTTC
many,TRBJ2-7,TRBV6-6,TRBD2,CASIKLAGSEQYF,TGTGCCAGCATTAAACTAGCGGGAAGCGAGCAGTACTTC
NA,TRBJ2-1,TRBV6-6,NA,CAGRIGGRYNEQFF,TGTGCCGGCAGGATAGGGGGTCGCTACAATGAGCAGTTCTTC
few,TRBJ1-2,TRBV6-1,TRBD1,CASSEDRAHYGYTF,TGTGCCAGCAGTGAGGACAGGGCTCACTATGGCTACACCTTC
NA,TRBJ2-7,TRBV10-2,NA,CASSESGLNSYEQYF,TGCGCCAGCAGTGAGTCAGGGCTCAATTCCTACGAGCAGTACTTC
few,TRBJ1-2,TRBV7-9,NA,CASSLQVRGYTF,TGTGCCAGCAGCCTACAGGTGCGGGGCTACACCTTC
few,TRBJ1-2,TRBV28,NA,CASSPSFYGYTF,TGTGCCAGCAGCCCCAGTTTCTATGGCTACACCTTC
few,TRBJ2-3,TRBV11-1,NA,CASSQFRGPSTDTQYF,TGTGCCAGCAGCCAGTTCCGGGGGCCTAGCACAGATACGCAGTATTTT
NA,TRBJ2-3,TRBV11-2,TRBD2,CASSLVAGVYTDTQYF,TGTGCCAGCAGCCTGGTAGCGGGAGTGTACACAGATACGCAGTATTTT
NA,TRBJ1-6,TRBV12-3/TRBV12-4,TRBD1,CASSQSRGVSPLHF,TGTGCCAGCAGCCAATCCAGGGGGGTTTCACCCCTCCACTTT
few,TRBJ1-5,TRBV29-1,NA,CSVGLQGAYSNQPQHF,TGCAGCGTTGGGCTGCAGGGCGCTTATAGCAATCAGCCCCAGCATTTT
NA,TRBJ2-3,TRBV7-6,NA,CASSLWPRRRATDTQYF,TGTGCCAGCAGCTTATGGCCACGTAGGAGGGCGACAGATACGCAGTATTTT
NA,TRBJ2-5,TRBV3-1,NA,CASSHSEETQYF,TGTGCCAGCAGCCACTCAGAAGAGACCCAGTACTTC
NA,TRBJ2-1,TRBV5-4,TRBD2,CASSGWGTSDDEQFF,TGTGCCAGCAGCGGGTGGGGGACTAGCGATGATGAGCAGTTCTTC
NA,TRBJ2-7,TRBV15,NA,CATSSLQGPSYNEQYF,TGTGCCACCAGCAGCCTACAGGGCCCCTCCTACAATGAGCAGTACTTC
many,TRBJ2-3,TRBV5-1,NA,CASSYPSTDTQYF,TGTGCCAGCAGTTACCCTAGCACAGATACGCAGTATTTT
NA,TRBJ1-5,TRBV20-1,NA,CSARLTGWSNQPQHF,TGCAGTGCTAGATTGACAGGTTGGAGCAATCAGCCCCAGCATTTT
NA,TRBJ2-7,TRBV12-3/TRBV12-4,TRBD2,CASSPSGIDEQYF,TGTGCCAGCAGTCCAAGCGGGATCGACGAGCAGTACTTC
NA,TRBJ2-1,TRBV3-1,NA,CASSPTLANNEQFF,TGTGCCAGCAGCCCGACCCTGGCCAACAATGAGCAGTTCTTC
NA,TRBJ2-3,TRBV6-6,TRBD2,CASSYSGLANTDTQYF,TGTGCCAGCAGTTACTCGGGACTAGCGAACACAGATACGCAGTATTTT
NA,TRBJ2-1,TRBV4-1,NA,CASSQDPAARNEQFF,TGCGCCAGCAGCCAAGACCCGGCGGCACGCAATGAGCAGTTCTTC
few,TRBJ1-2,TRBV29-1,NA,CSVEGGVYGYTF,TGCAGCGTTGAAGGTGGGGTCTATGGCTACACCTTC